The 14 T cell receptor beta chains below all came from one sample that was sequenced in a study of blood T cell repertoires in COVID-19. TCRdb's copy holds only in-frame clones and misses some; the assay was immunoSEQ multiplex PCR. This table holds roughly 87,000 clones, around 88% found once. Sequencing used peripheral blood. Receptor source: a human donor in a cohort sampled during active COVID-19.

V and J are TRBV3-1 (or the pseudogene TRBV3-2) and TRBJ2-7; 9 bases are a match to TRBD2. The trim removed 1 base at V and 6 bases at J, leaving 4 bases unmatched. The length of the CDR3 is 14 residues. In germline, CDR1 is LGHDT, CDR2 YNNKEL (reference sequence). The CDR3 here is CASSQVGGRGEQYF. Written as DNA, the CDR3 is TGTGCCAGCAGCCAAGTCGGCGGGAGGGGCGAGCAGTACTTC.

V and J are TRBV7-3 and TRBJ2-3; 8 nucleotides align to TRBD2. The CDR3 is made up of 15 amino acids. V lost 1 base and J lost 8; bases outside the gene matches: 8. CDR1 is SGHTA and CDR2 is FQGTGA in the germline V gene. The CDR3 DNA reads TGTGCCAGCAGCTTAATCGGAGCGGGAGTTAGTACGCAGTATTTT. Its translation: CASSLIGAGVSTQYF.

The chain is built from TRBV5-5 and TRBJ2-7, with 7 nucleotides matching TRBD2. CDR1 is SGHKS and CDR2 is YYEKEE in the germline V gene (reference sequence). This CDR3 has 14 amino acids. Trimming took 0 bases from V and 4 from J; bases not matched to a gene: 4. In nucleotides, the CDR3 is TGTGCCAGCAGCTTGGAGGGACTATCTTACGAGCAGTACTTC. The encoded protein is CASSLEGLSYEQYF.

The rearrangement links TRBV9 to TRBJ2-7; D uncertain. Trimming removed 0 bases at V and 0 bases at J, with 7 bases between. CDR3 length equals 14 residues. Germline V gives CDR1 SGDLS, CDR2 YYNGEE. CDR3 DNA: TGTGCCAGCAGCGTAGCAGAAAACTCCTACGAGCAGTACTTC. It encodes CASSVAENSYEQYF.

This chain uses TRBV2 with TRBJ2-2, with 7 nucleotides matching TRBD1. This CDR3 region has 15 residues. Germline CDR1 SNHLY, CDR2 FYNNEI. Trimming cost V 5 bases and J 6 bases; bases outside gene matches: 9. The CDR3, as DNA: TGTGCCAGCAGTCTGGACAGGCCCCCTTCCGGGGAGCTGTTTTTT. Translating it yields CASSLDRPPSGELFF.

This clone was recorded once. This chain links TRBV6-1 with TRBJ2-7; 8 nucleotides line up with TRBD1. Per germline, CDR1 MNHNS and CDR2 SASEGT. J gave up 5 bases and V 2 bases, and 11 bases lay outside the gene matches. This CDR3 comprises 16 residues. The CDR3 DNA follows: TGTGCCAGCAGTGAACGACGGACAGGGTTGAGGGACGAGCAGTACTTC. Encoded protein: CASSERRTGLRDEQYF.

The chain has TRBV18 and TRBJ2-3; 10 bases match TRBD2. Trimming cost V 3 bases and J 0 bases; bases outside gene matches: 6. CDR1 is KGHSH and CDR2 is LQKENI in the germline V gene. CDR3 length: 17 residues. The CDR3 loop is CASSPLGLAASTDTQYF. The DNA for the CDR3 is TGTGCCAGCTCACCCCTCGGACTAGCGGCTAGCACAGATACGCAGTATTTT.

The chain couples TRBV3-1 (or the pseudogene TRBV3-2) to TRBJ2-1; 9 positions agree with TRBD1. Germline V lookup: CDR1 LGHDT, CDR2 YNNKEL (reference sequence). The CDR3 covers 16 residues. V was clipped by 0 bases and J by 4 bases; unmatched bases: 4. The DNA for the CDR3 is TGTGCCAGCAGCCAAGAGACGGGACAGGGTTACAATGAGCAGTTCTTC. Translation: CASSQETGQGYNEQFF.

CDR3 nucleotides: TGTGCCAGCAGTGAAGCTAGCGACTACAATGAGCAGTTCTTC. Translating gives CASSEASDYNEQFF. The chain employs TRBV2 and TRBJ2-1; the D gene is possibly TRBD2 (5 bases). The V end was cut by 0 bases, the J end by 3 bases, with 6 bases between. Germline CDR1 reads SNHLY; CDR2 reads FYNNEI. The CDR3 runs to 14 residues.

The chain recombines TRBV7-8 with TRBJ2-2; 9 positions match TRBD2. J was trimmed by 2 bases and V by 4 bases; bases with no gene match: 5. The germline V gene has CDR1 SGHVS and CDR2 FQNEAQ. The CDR3 sequence is 16 residues long. The CDR3 loop is CASSSGLASNTGELFF. CDR3 nucleotide sequence: TGTGCCAGCAGCTCCGGACTAGCGAGTAACACCGGGGAGCTGTTTTTT.

The chain has TRBV27 and TRBJ1-6, with 7 nucleotides matching TRBD1. In germline, CDR1 is MNHEY, CDR2 SMNVEV (reference sequence). The CDR3 loop spans 14 amino acids. The V and J ends lost 6 bases and 10 bases, in that order; junction bases with no gene match: 9. The CDR3 DNA reads TGTGCCAGCAGGGATGCAGGGGGTGGCTCACCCCTCCACTTT. It yields the protein CASRDAGGGSPLHF.

The CDR3 nucleotides read TGCGCCAGCAGTCGGGACACATCCAATGAGCAGTTCTTC. Translated, it gives CASSRDTSNEQFF. The chain employs TRBV23-1 and TRBJ2-1; D perhaps matches TRBD1 (6 bases). TRBV23-1 is classed as an ORF, of uncertain function. This CDR3 is 13 amino acids long. The V gene lost 4 bases and the J gene lost 6 bases, with 10 bases spanning the gap.

The count of this clone is one. The chain links TRBV10-3 to TRBJ2-5; 7 bases match TRBD2. The length of the CDR3 is 18 residues. Germline CDR1 and CDR2: ENHRY and SYGVKD. With V trimmed by 3 bases and J by 5 bases, 18 bases remained unmatched. The CDR3 protein is CAISDYAGRGLGRETQYF. The CDR3 nucleotides read TGTGCCATCAGTGACTACGCTGGGCGGGGGTTGGGTCGGGAGACCCAGTACTTC.

This clone appeared a few times. The chain is built from TRBV7-9 and TRBJ2-1; 7 nucleotides match TRBD1. This CDR3 has 14 amino acids. Trimming removed 3 bases from V and 7 bases from J; junction bases left unmatched: 6. Germline V CDR1 and CDR2: SEHNR, FQNEAQ (reference sequence). The CDR3 region is CASSLTQGENEQFF. CDR3 nucleotide sequence: TGTGCCAGCAGCTTGACGCAGGGGGAGAATGAGCAGTTCTTC.